These 7 T cell receptor beta chains share one sample of origin, sequenced in a study of blood T cell repertoires in COVID-19. The assay was immunoSEQ multiplex PCR, and TCRdb's table has in-frame clones only and misses some. Of roughly 32,000 clones listed, just over 90% are singletons. Sequencing input: peripheral blood. All receptors derive from a male donor with active COVID-19.

The chain has TRBV6-5 and TRBJ1-3, with a weak D call TRBD1 (5 bases). This CDR3 is built from 14 residues. Trimming took off 8 bases at V and 4 bases at J, with 15 bases between the two ends. From germline, CDR1 is MNHEY and CDR2 SVGAGI. Here the CDR3 reads CASYPGSSGNTIYF. CDR3 nucleotide sequence: TGTGCCAGCTACCCAGGGTCCTCGGGAAACACCATATATTTT.

The chain recombines TRBV5-5 with TRBJ1-5; D is uncertain. This CDR3 is 14 amino acids long. Germline CDR1 SGHKS, CDR2 YYEKEE (reference sequence). Deletions cut 2 bases from V and 1 base from J, with 7 bases between. The CDR3, as DNA: TGTGCCAGCAGCTTCGGCGGGAGCAATCAGCCCCAGCATTTT. Translated: CASSFGGSNQPQHF.

V usage is TRBV27 and J usage is TRBJ1-4; the match to TRBD1 covers 8 bases. The length of the CDR3 is 18 residues. V gave up 3 bases and J gave up 0 bases; unmatched junction bases: 9. Germline V gene lookup returns CDR1 MNHEY and CDR2 SMNVEV (reference sequence). DNA of the CDR3: TGTGCCAGCAGTTTGACCGGGACAGGCAGATCAACTAATGAAAAACTGTTTTTT. This codes for CASSLTGTGRSTNEKLFF. The variable domain in full, completed from reference TRBV27 and TRBJ1-4, reads EAQVTQNPRYLITVTGKKLTVTCSQNMNHEYMSWYRQDPGLGLRQIYYSMNVEVTDKGDVPEGYKVSRKEKRNFPLILESPSPNQTSLYFCASSLTGTGRSTNEKLFFGSGTQLSVL.

The chain combines TRBV7-6 with TRBJ1-4, with no clear D. V shed 7 bases and J shed 3 bases, with 18 bases lying between them. There are 16 residues in the CDR3. The germline CDR1 and CDR2 sequences are SGHVS and FNYEAQ. The CDR3 nucleotides read TGTGCCAGCAACCCTATGATCGGGTCGTCTAATGAAAAACTGTTTTTT. Its protein product is CASNPMIGSSNEKLFF.

In its sample, this clone was seen a few times. This rearrangement joins TRBV30 to TRBJ2-3; 10 nucleotides agree with TRBD2. The germline CDR1 and CDR2 sequences are GTSNPN and SVGIG (reference sequence). The CDR3 spans 15 residues. V gave up 2 bases and J gave up 6 bases; unmatched junction bases: 8. The chain's CDR3 is CAWSLLAGLGDTQYF. In DNA form, the CDR3 reads TGTGCCTGGAGTTTACTAGCGGGGTTAGGTGATACGCAGTATTTT.

V gene TRBV5-4 combines with J gene TRBJ2-3; 8 bases are shared with TRBD2. Germline V gene sequence: CDR1 SGHNT, CDR2 YYREEE (reference sequence). V was clipped by 0 bases and J by 0 bases; unmatched bases: 0. CDR3 length: 15 amino acids. CDR3 in DNA: TGTGCCAGCAGCTTGGTAGCGGGGAGCACAGATACGCAGTATTTT. Residues: CASSLVAGSTDTQYF.

The V and J genes are TRBV7-9 and TRBJ2-4; 7 bases align to TRBD1. From germline, CDR1 is SEHNR and CDR2 FQNEAQ (reference sequence). The CDR3 totals 17 residues. V trimming: 4 bases; J trimming: 3 bases; junction bases outside the gene matches: 12. CDR3 in amino acids: CASSWRGGSTFKNIQYF. CDR3 bases: TGTGCCAGCAGCTGGAGAGGGGGCTCAACTTTCAAAAACATTCAGTACTTC.